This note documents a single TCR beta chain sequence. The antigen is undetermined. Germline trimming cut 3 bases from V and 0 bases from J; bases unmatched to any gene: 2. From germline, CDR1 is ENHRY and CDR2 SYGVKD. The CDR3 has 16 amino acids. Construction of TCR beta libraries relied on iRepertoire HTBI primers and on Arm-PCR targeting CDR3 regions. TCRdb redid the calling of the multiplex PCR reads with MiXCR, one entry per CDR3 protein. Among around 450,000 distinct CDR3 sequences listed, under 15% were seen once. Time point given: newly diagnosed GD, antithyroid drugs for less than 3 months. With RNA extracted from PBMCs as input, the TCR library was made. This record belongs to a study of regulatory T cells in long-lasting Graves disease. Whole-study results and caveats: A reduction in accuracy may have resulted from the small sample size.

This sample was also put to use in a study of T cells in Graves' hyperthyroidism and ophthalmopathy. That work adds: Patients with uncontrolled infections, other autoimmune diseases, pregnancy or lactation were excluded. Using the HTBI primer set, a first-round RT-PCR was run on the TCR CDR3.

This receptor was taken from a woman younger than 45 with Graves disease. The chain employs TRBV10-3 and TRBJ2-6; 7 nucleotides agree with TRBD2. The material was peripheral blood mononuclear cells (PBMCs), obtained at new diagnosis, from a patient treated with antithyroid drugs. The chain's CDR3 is CAISELASSGANVLTF. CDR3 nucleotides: TGTGCCATCAGTGAACTAGCGAGCTCTGGGGCCAACGTCCTGACTTTC.